This T cell receptor beta chain was identified in a study of blood T cell repertoires in COVID-19. For the study at large: COVID-19 samples collected from the United States, Italy and Spain covered acute and convalescent phases. T cells, B-cell-depleted T cells, or PBMCs provided the cDNA or gDNA that served as material.

Per the study methods: Amplifying reference gene primers gave estimates of nucleated cell counts. Clones were read by immunoSEQ multiplex PCR, and TCRdb kept only the in-frame ones, dropping some. That table furnishes V, J and clone size, whereas the DNA furnished D and trimming. The table includes 330,000 or so clones, around nine tenths detected once. The sample holds one count of this clone. Different DNA sequences within this sample yield the same CDR3. Those enrolled in Seattle joined during active infection and were followed longitudinally afterward. Between the trimmed V and J ends, which lost 0 bases and 4 bases, there was a span of 9 bases. CDR3 length: 13 amino acids. CDR1 and CDR2 from the germline V gene are GTSNPN and SVGIG (reference sequence).

The rearrangement joins TRBV30 to TRBJ1-2, with D perhaps TRBD1 (5 bases). The TCR originated in an older woman with COVID-19, enrolled during active disease. Sequencing was performed on peripheral blood. The CDR3 DNA reads TGTGCCTGGAGTGTGCAGGGTCCCTATGGCTACACCTTC. Its protein is CAWSVQGPYGYTF.